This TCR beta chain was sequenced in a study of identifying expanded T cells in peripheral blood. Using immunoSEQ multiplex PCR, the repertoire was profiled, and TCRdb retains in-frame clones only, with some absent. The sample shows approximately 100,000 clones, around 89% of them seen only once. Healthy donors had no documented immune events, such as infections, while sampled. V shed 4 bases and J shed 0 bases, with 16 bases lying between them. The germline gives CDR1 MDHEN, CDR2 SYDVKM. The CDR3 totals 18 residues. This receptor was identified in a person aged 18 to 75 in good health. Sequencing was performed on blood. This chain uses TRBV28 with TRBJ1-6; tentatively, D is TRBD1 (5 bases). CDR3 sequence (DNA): TGTGCCAGCAGTTCGCCCTCGGACATAAGCTCCTATAATTCACCCCTCCACTTT. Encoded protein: CASSSPSDISSYNSPLHF.